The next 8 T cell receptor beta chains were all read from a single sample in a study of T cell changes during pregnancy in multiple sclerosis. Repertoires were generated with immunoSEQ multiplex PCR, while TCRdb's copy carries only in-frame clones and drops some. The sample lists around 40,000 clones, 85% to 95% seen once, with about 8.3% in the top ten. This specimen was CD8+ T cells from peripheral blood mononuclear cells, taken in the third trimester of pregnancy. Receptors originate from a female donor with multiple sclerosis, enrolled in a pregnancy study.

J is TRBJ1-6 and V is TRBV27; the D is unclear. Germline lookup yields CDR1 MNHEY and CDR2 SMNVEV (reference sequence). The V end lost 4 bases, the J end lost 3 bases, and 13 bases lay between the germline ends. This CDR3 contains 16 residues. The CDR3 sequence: CASSYGPGNYNSPLHF. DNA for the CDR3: TGTGCCAGCAGTTACGGGCCGGGAAACTATAATTCACCCCTCCACTTT.

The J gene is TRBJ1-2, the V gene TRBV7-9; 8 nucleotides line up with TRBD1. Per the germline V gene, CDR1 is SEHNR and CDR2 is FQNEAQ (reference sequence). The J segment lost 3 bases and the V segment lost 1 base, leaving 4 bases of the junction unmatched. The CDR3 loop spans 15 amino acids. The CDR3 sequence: CASSLVGTGDYGYTF. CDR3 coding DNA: TGTGCCAGCAGCTTAGTCGGGACAGGTGACTATGGCTACACCTTC.

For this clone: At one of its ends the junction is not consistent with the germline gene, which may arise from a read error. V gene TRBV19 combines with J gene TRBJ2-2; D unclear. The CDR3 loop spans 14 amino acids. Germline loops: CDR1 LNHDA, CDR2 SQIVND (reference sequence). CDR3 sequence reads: CASSRRDGTGELFF. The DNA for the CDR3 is TGTGCCAGCAGTAGGAGAGACGGGACCGGGGAGCTGTTTTTT.

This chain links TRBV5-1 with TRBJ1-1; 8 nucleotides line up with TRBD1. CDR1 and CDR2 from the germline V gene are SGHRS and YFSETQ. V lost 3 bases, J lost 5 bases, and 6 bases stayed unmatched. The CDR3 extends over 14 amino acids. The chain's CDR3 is CASSSGQGSTEAFF. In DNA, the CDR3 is TGCGCCAGCAGCTCCGGACAGGGATCGACTGAAGCTTTCTTT.

CDR3 amino acids: CASSVGTGAYEQYF. The CDR3 bases are TGTGCCAGCAGCGTAGGGACAGGAGCCTACGAGCAGTACTTC. The chain joins TRBV9 to TRBJ2-7; 7 bases line up with TRBD1. The length of the CDR3 is 14 residues. V was clipped by 0 bases and J by 2 bases; unmatched bases: 2. The V gene's germline CDR1 is SGDLS and CDR2 YYNGEE. The full variable domain, with the rest looked up from reference TRBV9 and TRBJ2-7, is DSGVTQTPKHLITATGQRVTLRCSPRSGDLSVYWYQQSLDQGLQFLIQYYNGEERAKGNILERFSAQQFPDLHSELNLSSLELGDSALYFCASSVGTGAYEQYFGPGTRLTVT.

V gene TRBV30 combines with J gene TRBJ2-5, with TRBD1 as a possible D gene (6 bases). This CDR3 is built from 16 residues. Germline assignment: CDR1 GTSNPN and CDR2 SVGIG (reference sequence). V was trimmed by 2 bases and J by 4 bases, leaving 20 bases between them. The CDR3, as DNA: TGTGCCTGGAGTCTGCCTATCTCTCAGGGGCCAGAGACCCAGTACTTC. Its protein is CAWSLPISQGPETQYF.

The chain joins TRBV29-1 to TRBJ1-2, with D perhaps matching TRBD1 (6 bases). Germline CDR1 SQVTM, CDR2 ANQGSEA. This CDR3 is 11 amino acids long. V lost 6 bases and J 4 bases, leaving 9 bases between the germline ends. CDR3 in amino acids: CSVLTGYGYTF. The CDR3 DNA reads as TGCAGCGTCCTGACAGGCTATGGCTACACCTTC. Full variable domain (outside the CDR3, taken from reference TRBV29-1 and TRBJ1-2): SAVISQKPSRDICQRGTSLTIQCQVDSQVTMMFWYRQQPGQSLTLIATANQGSEATYESGFVIDKFPISRPNLTFSTLTVSNMSPEDSSIYLCSVLTGYGYTFGSGTRLTVV.

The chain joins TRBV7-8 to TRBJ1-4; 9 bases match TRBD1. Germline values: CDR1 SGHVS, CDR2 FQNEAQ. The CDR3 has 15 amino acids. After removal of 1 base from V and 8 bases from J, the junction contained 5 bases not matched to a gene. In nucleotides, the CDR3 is TGTGCCAGCAGCTTAGGGGACAGGGAGGGGGAAAAACTGTTTTTT. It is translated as CASSLGDREGEKLFF. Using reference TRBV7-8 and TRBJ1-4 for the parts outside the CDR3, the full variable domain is GAGVSQSPRYKVAKRGQDVALRCDPISGHVSLFWYQQALGQGPEFLTYFQNEAQLDKSGLPSDRFFAERPEGSVSTLKIQRTQQEDSAVYLCASSLGDREGEKLFFGSGTQLSVL.